This T cell receptor beta chain was recorded in a study of blood T cell repertoires in COVID-19. Turning to the study itself: In each case, the material was cDNA or gDNA derived from T cells, B-cell-depleted T cells, or PBMCs.

CDR1 and CDR2 (germline): MNHEY, SVGAGI. The CDR3 has 14 amino acids. V shed 5 bases and J 12 bases; nucleotides not matched to a gene: 9. In the study's own analysis: Reference gene primer amplification in the assay estimated nucleated cell counts. Using immunoSEQ multiplex PCR, the repertoire was profiled, and TCRdb retains in-frame clones only, with some absent. Clonal size and the V and J genes are those of that table, whereas D and trimming came from the DNA. This repertoire shows roughly 140,000 clones, 70% to 90% found once; its top ten account for 6.5% to 9.5%. This receptor was taken from a woman aged 60 to 75 with COVID-19, enrolled during active disease. This chain joins TRBV6-5 and TRBJ2-7; 14 nucleotides match TRBD2. Sample: peripheral blood. CDR3 in amino acids: CASSPGLAGVTGYF. In DNA, the CDR3 is TGTGCCAGCAGTCCGGGACTAGCGGGGGTTACGGGGTACTTC.